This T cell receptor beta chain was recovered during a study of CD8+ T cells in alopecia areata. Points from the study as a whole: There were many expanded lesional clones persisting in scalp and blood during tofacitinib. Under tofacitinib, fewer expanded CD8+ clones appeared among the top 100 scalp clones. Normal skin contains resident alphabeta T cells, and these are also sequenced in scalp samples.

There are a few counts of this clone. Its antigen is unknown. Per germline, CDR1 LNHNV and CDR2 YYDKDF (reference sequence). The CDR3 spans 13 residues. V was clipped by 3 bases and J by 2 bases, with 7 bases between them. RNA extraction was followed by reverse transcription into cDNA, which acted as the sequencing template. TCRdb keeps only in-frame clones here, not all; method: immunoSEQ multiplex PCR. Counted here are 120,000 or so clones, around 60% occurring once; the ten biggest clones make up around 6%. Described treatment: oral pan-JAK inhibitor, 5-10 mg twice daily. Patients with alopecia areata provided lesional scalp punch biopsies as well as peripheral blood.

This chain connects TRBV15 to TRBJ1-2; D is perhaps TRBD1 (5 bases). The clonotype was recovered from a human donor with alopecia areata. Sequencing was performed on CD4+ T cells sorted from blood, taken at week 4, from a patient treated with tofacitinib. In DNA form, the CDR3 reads TGTGCCACCAGCAGTGGGGCCAACTATGGCTACACCTTC. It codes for CATSSGANYGYTF.